The following is a T cell receptor beta chain sequence with its context. This receptor's antigen is unknown. The record has no base qualities; no much larger clone is one base away. Each donor gave one peripheral blood draw, roughly 110 mL on average, collected into heparinised tubes. Naive, central memory, regulatory and stem cell-like memory CD4+ T cells were sorted on a BD FACSAria II using a panel including CD45RO, CCR7, CD25, CD127, CD95 and CD27. A purity above 95% was achieved for all sorted populations. PBMCs were isolated right away by Lymphoprep density gradient centrifugation and were stained directly, without culture. So that batch effects would be minimized, each experiment stained and sorted samples in pairs, pairing one healthy donor with one patient. This entry is derived from a study of beta chain features in type 1 diabetes (dated by TCRdb to the late 2010s). With regard to the full study: Mean age, gender distribution, total cell number and subset yield were not different between patients and healthy donors. A total of 90 million to 120 million sorted cells were examined across all samples, and a strong correlation was observed between cell number per subset and RNA yield. In the study, recently diagnosed type 1 diabetes patients and matched healthy donors were compared on the TCRB repertoires of their sorted circulating CD4+ T cell subsets. Regulatory and stem cell-like memory subsets were obtained from only 8 patients and about eight healthy donors, while naive and central memory subsets were obtained from all 28 donors. The full study reports these points: Fewer insertions and more nucleotide deletions at VDJ recombination sites were observed in patients with type 1 diabetes, implying thymic rearrangement abnormalities. Because the HLA sub-analyses included only small numbers of individuals, any influence of HLA type on TCRB rearrangement was left unresolved. A moderate but significant shortening of TCRB CDR3 length was observed in type 1 diabetes patients in all four CD4+ subsets. PCR may preferentially amplify shorter templates, but because patient and control samples were amplified and corrected together, any resulting skew would affect both groups equally. Naive, central memory and regulatory TCRB repertoires appeared more similar among patients than among healthy donors. Sequencing cDNA rather than genomic DNA could over-represent highly expressing activated cells, although activation and CD3 levels did not differ between groups.

The entire amount of isolated RNA was reverse transcribed using the High Capacity cDNA Reverse Transcription Kit, so the sequenced TCRB transcripts were expressed ones. Naive, central memory and regulatory T cell samples underwent deep immunoSEQ sequencing, averaging around 3.7 million total reads per sample. Sorted cells were lysed in RLT buffer and RNA was extracted with DNase-treated RNeasy Micro or Mini kits, depending on cell number. To prevent cross-contamination, every cell subset was processed on its own, while patient and healthy donor samples were processed together. The immunoSEQ multiplex PCR was used to amplify TCRB sequences from cDNA, generating 87-bp fragments that spanned the CDR3 region. Amplicons were sequenced on the Illumina HiSeq platform. In the authors' own workflow: PCR bias was corrected computationally using synthetic template baselines, and reads within Hamming distance 2 were collapsed, with unmergeable singletons discarded. By aligning reads against IMGT, V, D and J genes, CDR3 length, and insertions or deletions at six rearrangement sites were assigned. Within each subset, clonotype counts were normalized to the number of sorted cells before true diversity and Gini coefficients were calculated with the tcR R package. The overlap coefficient, calculated on TCRB nucleotide sequences, was used to measure repertoire sharing. Out-of-frame TCRB sequences from naive cells were analyzed as a proxy for the pre-selection repertoire. TCRdb mirrors the immuneACCESS table, restricted to in-frame sequences. Some clones are absent from its copies; in checked studies, under half trace to an unresolved V gene, and the reason for the others is unknown. V, J and clone size reflect that table, while D and trimming were determined from the DNA. In all, the sample holds about 660,000 clones, and around an eighth of those were seen once. In total, the top ten clones hold approximately 0.043% of the sample.

This receptor was obtained from a man between 18 and 35 years old with type 1 diabetes. Sequencing used naive CD4+ T cells from blood. In light of the paper, this sample's cell subset or site label describes: true naive CD4+ T cells.

The CDR3: CASSSHDSGNTIYF. The DNA reads TGTGCCAGCAGCTCCCATGACTCTGGAAACACCATATATTTT. The chain links TRBV7-2 with TRBJ1-3, with the D gene call left open. The CDR3 spans 14 residues, from the cysteine through the phenylalanine. Kept here is only the CDR3 DNA, which spans 42 bases and is read in frame from base 1. The junction carries 7 bases between V and J, which are trimmed by 4 bases and 0 bases respectively. The germline V gene sets CDR1 to SGHTA and CDR2 to FQGNSA.